This T cell receptor beta chain was observed in a study of T-cell memory formation after mild COVID-19. In the study overall: TCR clusters were mostly confined to one donor each.

General study findings and limits: Within pre-infection memory, some responding clones were found, suggesting cross-reactive memory joined. Contracting clones, day 15 to 85, had balanced CD4/CD8, and later expanders favored CD4+.

Worth noting for this clonotype: The target antigen is unknown.

A single record per CDR3 protein comes from TCRdb applying MiXCR to the 5' RACE reads. The sample lists 250,000 or so distinct CDR3 sequences; roughly a tenth were seen once. The CDR3 has 17 amino acids. V was clipped by 4 bases and J by 2 bases, with 19 bases between them. Germline CDR1 reads KGHDR; CDR2 reads SFDVKD. This chain connects TRBV24-1 to TRBJ2-5; D might be TRBD2 (7 bases). Specimen: PBMCs or a T cell subset sorted from them (not recorded which). The clonotype comes from a man aged 18 to 29 who had mild COVID-19 (a few samples of this study predate the infection). Cell type and time point are not known. Here the CDR3 reads CATSDAGRGARQETQYF. In nucleotides, the CDR3 is TGTGCCACCAGTGACGCCGGTCGGGGGGCGAGGCAAGAGACCCAGTACTTC.